The source of this T cell receptor (beta chain) is a study of CD8 T cells in Susac syndrome. V lost 0 bases and J lost 4, with 6 bases in between. CDR3 length: 13 residues. In germline, CDR1 is MNHNS, CDR2 SASEGT. Sequencing of TCR beta was performed on blood CD8+ T cells and on blood CD4+ T cells. cDNA came from roughly 0.53 to 1 ug RNA primed by random hexamers. TCRdb re-derived calls from the immunoSEQ multiplex PCR reads in MiXCR, one entry per CDR3 protein. The repertoire holds about 77,000 distinct CDR3 sequences, with more than 85% as singletons. The TCR was taken from a human donor with Susac syndrome. The sequenced sample consisted of CD4+ T cells from PBMCs. The rearrangement links TRBV6-1 to TRBJ1-1; unclear D gene. The CDR3 reads CASSEAWGTEAFF. CDR3 nucleotide sequence: TGTGCCAGCAGTGAAGCTTGGGGCACTGAAGCTTTCTTT.